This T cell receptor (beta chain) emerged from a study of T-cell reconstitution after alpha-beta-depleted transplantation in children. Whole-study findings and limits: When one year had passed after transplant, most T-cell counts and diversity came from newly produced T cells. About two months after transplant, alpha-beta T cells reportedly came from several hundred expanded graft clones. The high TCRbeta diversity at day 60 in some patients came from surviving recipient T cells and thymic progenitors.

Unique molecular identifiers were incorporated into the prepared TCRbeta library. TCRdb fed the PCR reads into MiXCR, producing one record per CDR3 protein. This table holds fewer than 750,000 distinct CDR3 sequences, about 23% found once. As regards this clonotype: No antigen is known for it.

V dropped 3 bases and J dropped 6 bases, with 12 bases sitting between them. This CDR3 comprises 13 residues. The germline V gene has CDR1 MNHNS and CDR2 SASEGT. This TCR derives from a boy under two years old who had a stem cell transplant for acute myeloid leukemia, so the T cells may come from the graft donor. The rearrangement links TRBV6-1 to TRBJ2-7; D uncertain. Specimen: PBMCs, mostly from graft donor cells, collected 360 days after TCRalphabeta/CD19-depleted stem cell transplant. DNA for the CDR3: TGTGCCAGCAGTGACAGACTGTTGGGCGAGCAGTACTTC. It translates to CASSDRLLGEQYF.